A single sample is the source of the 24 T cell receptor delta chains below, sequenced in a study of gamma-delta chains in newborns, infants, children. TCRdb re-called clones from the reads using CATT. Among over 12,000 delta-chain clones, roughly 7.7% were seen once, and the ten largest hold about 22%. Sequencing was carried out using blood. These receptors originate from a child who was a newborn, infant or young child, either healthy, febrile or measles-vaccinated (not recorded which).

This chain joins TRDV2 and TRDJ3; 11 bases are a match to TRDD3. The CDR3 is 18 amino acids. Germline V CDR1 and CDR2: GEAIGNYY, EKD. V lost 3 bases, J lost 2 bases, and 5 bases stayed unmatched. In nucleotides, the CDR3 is TGTGCCTGTGACGTACTGGGGGATAGGGCCTGGGACACCCGACAGATGTTTTTC. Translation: CACDVLGDRAWDTRQMFF.

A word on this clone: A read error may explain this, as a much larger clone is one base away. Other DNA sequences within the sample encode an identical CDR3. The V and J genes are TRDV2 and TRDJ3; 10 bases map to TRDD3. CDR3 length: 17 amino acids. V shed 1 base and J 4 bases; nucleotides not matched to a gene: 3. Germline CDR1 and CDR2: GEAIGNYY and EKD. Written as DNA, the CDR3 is TGTGCCTGTGACACAGCTGGGGGATATTGGGACACCCGACAGATGTTTTTC. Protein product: CACDTAGGYWDTRQMFF.

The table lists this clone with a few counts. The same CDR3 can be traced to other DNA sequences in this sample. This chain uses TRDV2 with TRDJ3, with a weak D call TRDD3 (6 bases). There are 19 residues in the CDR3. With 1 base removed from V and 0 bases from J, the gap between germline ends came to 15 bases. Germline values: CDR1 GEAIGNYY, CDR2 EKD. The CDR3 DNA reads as TGTGCCTGTGACACTGGGGGCTACTTAAGCTCCTGGGACACCCGACAGATGTTTTTC. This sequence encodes CACDTGGYLSSWDTRQMFF.

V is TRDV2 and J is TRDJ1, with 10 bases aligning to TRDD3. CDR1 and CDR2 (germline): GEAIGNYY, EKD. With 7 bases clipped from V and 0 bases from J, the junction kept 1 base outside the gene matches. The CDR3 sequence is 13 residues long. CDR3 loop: CACWGINTDKLIF. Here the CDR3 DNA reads TGTGCCTGCTGGGGGATAAACACCGATAAACTCATCTTT.

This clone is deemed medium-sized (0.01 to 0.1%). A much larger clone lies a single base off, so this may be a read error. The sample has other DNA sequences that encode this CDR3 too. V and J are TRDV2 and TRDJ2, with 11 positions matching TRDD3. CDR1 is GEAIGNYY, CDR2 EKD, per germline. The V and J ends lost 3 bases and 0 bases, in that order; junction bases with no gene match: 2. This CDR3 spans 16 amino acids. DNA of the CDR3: TGTGCCTGTGACCCACTGGGGGATACTTTGACAGCACAACTCTTCTTT. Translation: CACDPLGDTLTAQLFF.

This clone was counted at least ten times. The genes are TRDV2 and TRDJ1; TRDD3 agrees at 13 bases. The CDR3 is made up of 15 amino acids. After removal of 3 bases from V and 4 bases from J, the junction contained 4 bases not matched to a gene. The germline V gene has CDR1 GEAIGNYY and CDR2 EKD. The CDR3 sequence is CACDVLGDTRDKLIF. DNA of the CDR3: TGTGCCTGTGACGTACTGGGGGATACGCGCGATAAACTCATCTTT.

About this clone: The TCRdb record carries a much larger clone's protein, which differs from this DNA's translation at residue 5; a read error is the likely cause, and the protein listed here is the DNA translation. CDR3 bases: TGTGCCTGTGACAACGTGGGGGATACTTTGACAGCACAACTCTTCTTT. It yields the protein CACDNVGDTLTAQLFF. The chain couples TRDV2 to TRDJ2, with 9 bases matching TRDD3. With V trimmed by 2 bases and J by 0 bases, 3 bases remained unmatched. The CDR3 is 16 residues long. The V gene's germline CDR1 is GEAIGNYY and CDR2 EKD.

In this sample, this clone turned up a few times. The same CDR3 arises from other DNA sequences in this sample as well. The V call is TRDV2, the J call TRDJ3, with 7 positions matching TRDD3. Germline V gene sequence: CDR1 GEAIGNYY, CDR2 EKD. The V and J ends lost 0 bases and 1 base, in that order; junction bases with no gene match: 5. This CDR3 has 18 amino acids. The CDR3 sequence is CACDTAGGLSWDTRQMFF. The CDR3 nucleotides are TGTGCCTGTGACACCGCTGGGGGGTTGTCCTGGGACACCCGACAGATGTTTTTC.

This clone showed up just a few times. CDR3 DNA: TGTGCCTGTGACGCCCCCGGGTCCTGGGACACCCGACAGATGTTTTTC. Translation: CACDAPGSWDTRQMFF. The V gene is TRDV2, the J gene TRDJ3; D is unresolved. Germline V gene data show CDR1 as GEAIGNYY and CDR2 as EKD. The V gene lost 3 bases and the J gene lost 1 base, with 9 bases spanning the gap. CDR3 length: 16 residues.

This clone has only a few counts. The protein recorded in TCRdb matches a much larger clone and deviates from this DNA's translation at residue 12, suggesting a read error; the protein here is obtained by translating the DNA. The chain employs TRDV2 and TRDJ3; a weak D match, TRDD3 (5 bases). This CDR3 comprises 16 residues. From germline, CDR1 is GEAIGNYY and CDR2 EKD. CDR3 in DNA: TGTGCCTGTGACACCGTGAGCTCCTGGGACACCCAACAGATGTTTTTC. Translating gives CACDTVSSWDTQQMFF.

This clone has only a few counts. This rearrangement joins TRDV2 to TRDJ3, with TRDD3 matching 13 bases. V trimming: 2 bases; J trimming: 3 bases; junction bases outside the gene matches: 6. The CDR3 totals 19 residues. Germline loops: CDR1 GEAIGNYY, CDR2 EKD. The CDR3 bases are TGTGCCTGTGACATACTGGGGGATACGCGGGTCTGGGACACCCGACAGATGTTTTTC. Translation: CACDILGDTRVWDTRQMFF.

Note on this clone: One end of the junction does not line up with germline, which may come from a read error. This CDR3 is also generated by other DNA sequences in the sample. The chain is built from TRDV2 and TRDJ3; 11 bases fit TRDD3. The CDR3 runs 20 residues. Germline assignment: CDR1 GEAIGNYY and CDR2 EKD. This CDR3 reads CACDPMGDTRITWDTRQMFF. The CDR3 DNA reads TGTGCCTGTGACCCTATGGGGGATACGCGAATCACCTGGGACACGCGACAGATGTTTTTC.

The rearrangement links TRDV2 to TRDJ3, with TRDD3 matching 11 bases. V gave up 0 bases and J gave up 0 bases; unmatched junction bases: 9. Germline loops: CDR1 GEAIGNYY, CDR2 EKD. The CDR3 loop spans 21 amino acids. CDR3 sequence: CACDTAPFTGGYSWDTRQMFF. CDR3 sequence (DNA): TGTGCCTGTGACACCGCCCCTTTTACTGGGGGATACTCCTGGGACACCCGACAGATGTTTTTC.

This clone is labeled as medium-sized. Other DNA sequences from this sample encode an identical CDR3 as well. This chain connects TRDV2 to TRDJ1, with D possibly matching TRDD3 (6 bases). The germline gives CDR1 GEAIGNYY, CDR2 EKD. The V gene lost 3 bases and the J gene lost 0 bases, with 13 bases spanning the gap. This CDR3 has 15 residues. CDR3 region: CACDALGPYTDKLIF. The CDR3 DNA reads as TGTGCCTGTGACGCTCTGGGGCCGTACACCGATAAACTCATCTTT.

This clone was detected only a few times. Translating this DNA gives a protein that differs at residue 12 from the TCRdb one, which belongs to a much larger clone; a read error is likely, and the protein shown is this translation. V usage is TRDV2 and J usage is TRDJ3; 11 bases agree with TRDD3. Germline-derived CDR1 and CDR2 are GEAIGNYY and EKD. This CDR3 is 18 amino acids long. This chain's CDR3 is CACDTGGYASWGTRQMFF. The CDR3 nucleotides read TGTGCCTGTGACACTGGGGGATACGCGTCCTGGGGCACCCGACAGATGTTTTTC.

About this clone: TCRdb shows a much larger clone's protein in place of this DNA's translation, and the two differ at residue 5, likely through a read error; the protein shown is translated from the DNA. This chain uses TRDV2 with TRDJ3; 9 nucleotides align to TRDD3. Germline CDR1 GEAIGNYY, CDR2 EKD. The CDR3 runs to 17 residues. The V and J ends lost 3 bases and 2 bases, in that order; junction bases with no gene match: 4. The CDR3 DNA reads TGTGCCTGTGACGCCGTGGGGGATACCTGGGACACCCGACAGATGTTTTTC. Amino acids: CACDAVGDTWDTRQMFF.

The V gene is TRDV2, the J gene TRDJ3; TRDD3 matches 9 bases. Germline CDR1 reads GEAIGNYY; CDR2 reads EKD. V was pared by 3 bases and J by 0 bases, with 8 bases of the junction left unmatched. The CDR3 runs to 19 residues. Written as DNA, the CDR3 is TGTGCCTGTGACTCACTGGGGGACGTTAGCTCCTGGGACACCCGACAGATGTTTTTC. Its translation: CACDSLGDVSSWDTRQMFF.

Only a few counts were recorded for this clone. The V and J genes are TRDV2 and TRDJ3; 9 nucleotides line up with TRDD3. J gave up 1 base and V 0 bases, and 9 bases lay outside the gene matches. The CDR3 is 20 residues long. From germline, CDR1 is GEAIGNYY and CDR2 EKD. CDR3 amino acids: CACDTVAGGYLSWDTRQMFF. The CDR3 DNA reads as TGTGCCTGTGACACCGTTGCCGGGGGATACTTGTCCTGGGACACCCGACAGATGTTTTTC.

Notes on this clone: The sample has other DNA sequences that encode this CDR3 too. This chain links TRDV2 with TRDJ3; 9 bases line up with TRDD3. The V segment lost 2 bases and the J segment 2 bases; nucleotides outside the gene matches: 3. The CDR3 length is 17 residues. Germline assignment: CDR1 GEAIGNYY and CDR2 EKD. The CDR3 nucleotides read TGTGCCTGTGACATTTTGGGGGATACCTGGGACACCCGACAGATGTTTTTC. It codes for CACDILGDTWDTRQMFF.

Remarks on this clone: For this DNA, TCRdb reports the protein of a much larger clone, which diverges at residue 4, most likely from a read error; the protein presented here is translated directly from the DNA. Here the CDR3 reads CACGILGDSSWDTRQMFF. In nucleotides, the CDR3 is TGTGCCTGTGGCATACTGGGGGATAGCTCCTGGGACACCCGACAGATGTTTTTC. The chain couples TRDV2 to TRDJ3; 11 bases agree with TRDD3. The CDR3 contains 18 residues. Trimming cost V 5 bases and J 0 bases; bases outside gene matches: 5. CDR1 and CDR2 from the germline V gene are GEAIGNYY and EKD.

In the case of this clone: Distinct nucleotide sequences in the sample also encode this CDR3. CDR3: CACDTGGYLASWDTRQMFF. The DNA for the CDR3 is TGTGCCTGTGACACTGGGGGATACCTTGCATCCTGGGACACCCGACAGATGTTTTTC. This chain uses TRDV2 with TRDJ3; 10 bases map to TRDD3. Germline V gives CDR1 GEAIGNYY, CDR2 EKD. Trimming removed 1 base from V and 1 base from J; junction bases left unmatched: 6. CDR3 length: 19 residues.

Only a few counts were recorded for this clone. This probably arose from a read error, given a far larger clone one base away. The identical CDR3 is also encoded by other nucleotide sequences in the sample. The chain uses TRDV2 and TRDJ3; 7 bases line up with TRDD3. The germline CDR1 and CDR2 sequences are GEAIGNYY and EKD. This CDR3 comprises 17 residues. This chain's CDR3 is CACDTWGYSWDTRQMFF. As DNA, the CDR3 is TGTGCCTGCGACACCTGGGGATACTCCTGGGACACCCGACAGATGTTTTTC.

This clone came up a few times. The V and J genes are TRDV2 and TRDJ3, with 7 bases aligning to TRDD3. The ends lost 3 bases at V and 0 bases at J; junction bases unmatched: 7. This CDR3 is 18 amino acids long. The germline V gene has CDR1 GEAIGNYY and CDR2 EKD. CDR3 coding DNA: TGTGCCTGTGACGTACTGGGGACCTTCTCCTGGGACACCCGACAGATGTTTTTC. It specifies CACDVLGTFSWDTRQMFF.

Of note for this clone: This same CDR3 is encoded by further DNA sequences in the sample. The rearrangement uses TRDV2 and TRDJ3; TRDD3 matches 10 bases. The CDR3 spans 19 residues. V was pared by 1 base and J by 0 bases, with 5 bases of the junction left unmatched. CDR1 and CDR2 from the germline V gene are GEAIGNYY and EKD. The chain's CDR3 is CACDTYWGIRSWDTRQMFF. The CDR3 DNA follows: TGTGCCTGTGACACATACTGGGGGATTCGCTCCTGGGACACCCGACAGATGTTTTTC.